This is a list of T cell receptor beta chains from one sample in a study of blood T cells in healthy people across ages. In TCRdb, the 5' RACE reads were re-called with MiXCR into one record per CDR3 protein. The sample lists 850,000 or so distinct CDR3 sequences; about 30% were seen once. Sequences were obtained from blood. The receptors here all came from a woman older than 75 in good health. CDR3s include the opening cysteine and the closing phenylalanine or tryptophan.

j_call,v_call,cdr3_aa
TRBJ2-7,TRBV7-2,CASRPDRSSYEQYF
TRBJ1-5,TRBV20-1,CSARTAGFGNQPQHF
TRBJ1-1,TRBV12-3/TRBV12-4,CASTAGQFNTEAFF
TRBJ1-5,TRBV6-2/TRBV6-3,CASSYEVNQPQHF
TRBJ2-7,TRBV6-5,CASKHGDGSAYEQYF
TRBJ2-5,TRBV9,CASSVEGQRSETQYF
TRBJ2-4,TRBV6-2/TRBV6-3,CASNLDRGRLNIQYF
TRBJ1-2,TRBV7-2,CASSLDRGIAGYTF
TRBJ2-6,TRBV2,CASTNRGSGANVLTF
.,TRBV7-2,CASSLRAGTQETQYF
TRBJ2-1,TRBV11-2,CASKGVSASSYNEQFF
TRBJ1-5,TRBV16,CASSQGRVGQPQHF
TRBJ1-2,TRBV7-2,CASSLGGVAEGYTF
TRBJ2-3,TRBV5-1,CASSLAGGSTDTQYF
TRBJ2-5,TRBV5-1,CASSLGSTGMGETQYF
TRBJ2-7,TRBV6-5,CASWGATYEQYF
TRBJ2-5,TRBV30,CAWSPQENQETQYF
TRBJ1-4,TRBV20-1,CSARVGARDEKLFF
TRBJ1-6,TRBV20-1,CSAREVGQGLNNSPLHF
TRBJ2-5,TRBV5-1,CASSRGQGQETQYF
TRBJ2-1,TRBV29-1,CSANHWGDNEQFF
TRBJ2-1,TRBV18,CASSPRTSGYYNEQFF
TRBJ2-5,TRBV2,CASRALAGVKETQYF
TRBJ1-6,TRBV4-3,CASSQDRRGYNSPLHF
TRBJ2-5,TRBV2,CASSKRQGGYQETQYF
TRBJ1-5,TRBV20-1,CSAKGGQNQPQHF
TRBJ1-5,TRBV19,CASQRGVGFNQPQHF
TRBJ2-1,TRBV5-1,CASSTGQNRGEQFF
TRBJ2-7,TRBV6-2/TRBV6-3,CANSYPASGGHNEQYF
TRBJ2-5,TRBV4-3,CASSQEREAQETQYF
TRBJ1-6,TRBV3-1,CASSNGQGSGSPLHF
TRBJ2-5,TRBV29-1,CSVDRTVRETQYF
TRBJ1-2,TRBV28,CASSSFTDRGPDSYGYTF
TRBJ1-5,TRBV3-1,CASSQEGTGVSQPQHF
TRBJ2-4,TRBV20-1,CSARGGTSRGEFIQYF
TRBJ2-1,TRBV2,CATRASGESYNEQFF
TRBJ1-2,TRBV20-1,CSARDTPPGYTF
TRBJ2-1,TRBV11-2,CASSFKGPGDGQFF
TRBJ2-1,TRBV7-9,CASSLGTSWDEQFF
TRBJ1-4,TRBV12-3/TRBV12-4,CASSLGTFAGANEKLFF
TRBJ2-5,TRBV7-8,CASSFTGTGTGNEQYF
TRBJ1-2,TRBV12-3/TRBV12-4,CASSLNGAFGYTF
TRBJ2-1,TRBV19,CASSTSSLGSSYNEQFF
TRBJ2-2,TRBV12-3/TRBV12-4,CASRTLGGELFF
TRBJ2-1,TRBV6-5,CASSYRLYNEQFF
TRBJ2-1,TRBV6-2/TRBV6-3,CASSRRIAGGYNEQFF
TRBJ2-7,TRBV20-1,CSVTQGSSILGEQYF
TRBJ1-6,TRBV6-5,CASSYSSAGSSYNSPLHF
TRBJ2-1,TRBV24-1,CATSDNWGYNEQFF
TRBJ2-5,TRBV13,CASSLLEGEETQYF
TRBJ1-1,TRBV7-9,CASSPEAFF
TRBJ2-3,TRBV3-1,CASSQRGSTDTQYF